This T cell receptor beta chain emerged from a study of blood T cell repertoires in COVID-19. Across the whole study: In each case, the material was cDNA or gDNA derived from T cells, B-cell-depleted T cells, or PBMCs.

Germline CDR1 reads DFQATT; CDR2 reads SNEGSKA (reference sequence). Trimming removed 3 bases from V and 5 bases from J, with 11 bases in between. The CDR3 contains 13 residues. Original processing notes: Reference gene primer amplification gave nucleated cell count estimates. Libraries were prepared by immunoSEQ multiplex PCR; TCRdb keeps only in-frame clonotypes and omits some of them. V, J and clone size were drawn from that table, and D and trimming were deduced from the DNA. The repertoire holds more than 150,000 clones, with 78% as singletons. Source material: PBMCs or T cells enriched from blood (not recorded which). The source of this sequence is a woman in her forties or fifties who had recovered from COVID-19. V and J are TRBV20-1 and TRBJ1-5, with unresolved D. DNA for the CDR3: TGCAGTGCTAGTGTAGGGAGATATCAGCCCCAGCATTTT. Protein product: CSASVGRYQPQHF.